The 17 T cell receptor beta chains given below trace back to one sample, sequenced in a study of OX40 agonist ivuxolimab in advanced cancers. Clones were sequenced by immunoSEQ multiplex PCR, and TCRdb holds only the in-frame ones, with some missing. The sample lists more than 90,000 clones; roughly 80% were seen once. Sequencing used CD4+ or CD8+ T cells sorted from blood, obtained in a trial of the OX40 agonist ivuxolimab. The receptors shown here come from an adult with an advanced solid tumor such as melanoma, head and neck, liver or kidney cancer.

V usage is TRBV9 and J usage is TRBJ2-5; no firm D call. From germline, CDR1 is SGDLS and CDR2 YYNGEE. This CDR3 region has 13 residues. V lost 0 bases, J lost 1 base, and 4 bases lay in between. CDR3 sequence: CASSVVSQETQYF. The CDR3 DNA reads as TGTGCCAGCAGCGTAGTAAGCCAAGAGACCCAGTACTTC.

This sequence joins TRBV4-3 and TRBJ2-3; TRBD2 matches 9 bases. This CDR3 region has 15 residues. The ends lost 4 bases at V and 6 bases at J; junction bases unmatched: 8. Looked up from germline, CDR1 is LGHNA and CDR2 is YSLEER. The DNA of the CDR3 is TGCGCCAGCAGCCGTGGAAGGCTAGCGGGGGATACGCAGTATTTT. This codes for CASSRGRLAGDTQYF.

Here the CDR3 reads CASQVAGYSGANVLTF. In DNA, the CDR3 is TGTGCCAGCCAGGTAGCGGGGTATTCTGGGGCCAACGTCCTGACTTTC. The chain joins TRBV2 to TRBJ2-6; 8 positions agree with TRBD2. Germline-derived CDR1 and CDR2 are SNHLY and FYNNEI. V gave up 8 bases and J gave up 1 base; unmatched junction bases: 7. The CDR3 consists of 16 residues.

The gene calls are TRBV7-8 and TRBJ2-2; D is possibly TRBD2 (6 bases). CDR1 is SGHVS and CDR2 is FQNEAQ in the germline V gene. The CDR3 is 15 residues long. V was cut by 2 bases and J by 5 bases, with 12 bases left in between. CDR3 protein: CASSLWRVGTGELFF. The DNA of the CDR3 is TGTGCCAGCAGCTTATGGAGGGTTGGGACCGGGGAGCTGTTTTTT. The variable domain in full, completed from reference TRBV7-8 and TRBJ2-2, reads GAGVSQSPRYKVAKRGQDVALRCDPISGHVSLFWYQQALGQGPEFLTYFQNEAQLDKSGLPSDRFFAERPEGSVSTLKIQRTQQEDSAVYLCASSLWRVGTGELFFGEGSRLTVL.

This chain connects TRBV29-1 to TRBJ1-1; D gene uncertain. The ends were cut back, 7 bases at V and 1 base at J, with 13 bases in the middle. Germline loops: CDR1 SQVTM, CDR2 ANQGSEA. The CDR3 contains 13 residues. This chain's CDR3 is CSATRGPNTEAFF. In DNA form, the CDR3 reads TGCAGCGCTACCCGAGGTCCGAACACTGAAGCTTTCTTT.

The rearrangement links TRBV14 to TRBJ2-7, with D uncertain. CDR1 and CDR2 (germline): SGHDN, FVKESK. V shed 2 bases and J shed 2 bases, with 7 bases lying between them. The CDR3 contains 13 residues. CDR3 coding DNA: TGTGCCAGCAGCCAAAACACCCCCTACGAGCAGTACTTC. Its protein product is CASSQNTPYEQYF.

The CDR3 loop is CAWSLSGTSGMYF. In DNA form, the CDR3 reads TGTGCCTGGAGTCTTTCCGGGACTAGCGGGATGTATTTT. This rearrangement joins TRBV30 to TRBJ2-3, with 13 bases fitting TRBD2. Germline values: CDR1 GTSNPN, CDR2 SVGIG (reference sequence). After removal of 2 bases from V and 14 bases from J, the junction contained 7 bases not matched to a gene. The CDR3 has 13 amino acids.

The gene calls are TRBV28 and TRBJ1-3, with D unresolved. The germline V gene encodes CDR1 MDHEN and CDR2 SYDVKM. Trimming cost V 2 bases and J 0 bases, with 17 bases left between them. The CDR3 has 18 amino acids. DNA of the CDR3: TGTGCCAGCAGTTTACCGCAGACGTCTTCTACCTCTGGAAACACCATATATTTT. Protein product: CASSLPQTSSTSGNTIYF.

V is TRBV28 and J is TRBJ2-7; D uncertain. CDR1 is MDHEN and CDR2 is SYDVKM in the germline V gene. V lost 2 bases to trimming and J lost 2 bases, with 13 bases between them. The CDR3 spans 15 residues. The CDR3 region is CASSLGKGIAYEQYF. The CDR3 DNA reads TGTGCCAGCAGTTTAGGGAAGGGTATAGCCTACGAGCAGTACTTC. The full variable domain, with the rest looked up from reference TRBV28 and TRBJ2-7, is DVKVTQSSRYLVKRTGEKVFLECVQDMDHENMFWYRQDPGLGLRLIYFSYDVKMKEKGDIPEGYSVSREKKERFSLILESASTNQTSMYLCASSLGKGIAYEQYFGPGTRLTVT.

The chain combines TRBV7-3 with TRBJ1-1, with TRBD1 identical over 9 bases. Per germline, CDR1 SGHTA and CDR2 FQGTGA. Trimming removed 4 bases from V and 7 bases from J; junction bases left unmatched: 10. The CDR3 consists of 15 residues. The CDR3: CASSSQTGGTFEAFF. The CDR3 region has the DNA TGTGCCAGCAGCTCACAGACAGGGGGGACCTTTGAAGCTTTCTTT.

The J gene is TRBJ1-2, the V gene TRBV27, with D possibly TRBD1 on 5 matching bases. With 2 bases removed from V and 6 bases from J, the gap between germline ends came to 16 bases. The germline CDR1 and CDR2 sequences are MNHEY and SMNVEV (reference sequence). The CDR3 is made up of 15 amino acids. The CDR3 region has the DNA TGTGCCAGCAGTTTAGGTCCTCAGGGTTTGAATGGCTACACCTTC. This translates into CASSLGPQGLNGYTF.

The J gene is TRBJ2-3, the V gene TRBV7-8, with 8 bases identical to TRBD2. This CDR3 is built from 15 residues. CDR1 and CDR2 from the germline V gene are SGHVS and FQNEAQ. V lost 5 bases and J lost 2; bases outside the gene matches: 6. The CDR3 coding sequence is TGTGCCAGCAGCCCACGGGAGGGCCTCACAGATACGCAGTATTTT. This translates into CASSPREGLTDTQYF.

CDR3 region: CASSSVAGGRAGELFF. DNA of the CDR3: TGTGCCAGCAGCTCGGTAGCGGGAGGGCGAGCCGGGGAGCTGTTTTTT. V gene TRBV5-5 combines with J gene TRBJ2-2; 11 positions match TRBD2. This CDR3 is built from 16 residues. With V trimmed by 3 bases and J by 6 bases, 7 bases remained unmatched. Germline-derived CDR1 and CDR2 are SGHKS and YYEKEE (reference sequence).

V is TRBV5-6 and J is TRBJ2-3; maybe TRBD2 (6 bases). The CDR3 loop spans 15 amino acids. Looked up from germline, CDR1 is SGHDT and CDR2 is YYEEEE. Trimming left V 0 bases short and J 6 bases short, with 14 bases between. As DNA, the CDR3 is TGTGCCAGCAGCTTGGCTGCGGGGCCGGGGGATACGCAGTATTTT. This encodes CASSLAAGPGDTQYF.

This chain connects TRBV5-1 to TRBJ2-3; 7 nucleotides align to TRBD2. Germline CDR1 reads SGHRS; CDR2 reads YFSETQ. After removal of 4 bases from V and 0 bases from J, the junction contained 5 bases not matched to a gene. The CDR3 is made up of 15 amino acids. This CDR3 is CASSPLARSTDTQYF. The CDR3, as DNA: TGCGCCAGCAGCCCACTAGCGCGAAGCACAGATACGCAGTATTTT.

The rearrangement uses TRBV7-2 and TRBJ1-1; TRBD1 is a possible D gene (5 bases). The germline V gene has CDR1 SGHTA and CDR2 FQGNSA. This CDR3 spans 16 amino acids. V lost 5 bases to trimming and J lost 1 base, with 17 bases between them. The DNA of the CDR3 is TGTGCCAGCAGCCTTGACAGCACTGGAGGGAACACTGAAGCTTTCTTT. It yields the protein CASSLDSTGGNTEAFF.

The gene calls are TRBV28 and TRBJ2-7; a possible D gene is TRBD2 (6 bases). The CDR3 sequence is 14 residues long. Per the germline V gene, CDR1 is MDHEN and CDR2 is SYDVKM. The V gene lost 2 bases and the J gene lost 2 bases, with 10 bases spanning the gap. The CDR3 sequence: CASSLGGSAYEQYF. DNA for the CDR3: TGTGCCAGCAGTTTAGGAGGGAGTGCCTACGAGCAGTACTTC.